The following is a T cell receptor beta chain sequence with its context. The CDR3 is 15 residues long. Germline CDR1 and CDR2: MNHEY and SVGAGI. The V and J ends lost 0 bases and 0 bases respectively, with 8 bases between them. The assay was immunoSEQ multiplex PCR, and TCRdb's table has in-frame clones only and misses some. The sample consists of 55,000 to 75,000 clones, just over 90% of them appearing once. This sample is part of a study of T cell changes during pregnancy in multiple sclerosis. The sample in question was peripheral blood, obtained after pregnancy. This TCR came from a female donor with multiple sclerosis, enrolled in a pregnancy study. The genes are TRBV6-5 and TRBJ2-5; TRBD2 is a possible D gene (5 bases). The CDR3 nucleotides read TGTGCCAGCAGTTACTCGGAGGCGTACCAAGAGACCCAGTACTTC. This sequence encodes CASSYSEAYQETQYF.